This TCR beta chain was recovered during a study of regulatory T cells in long-lasting Graves disease. CDR3 regions were amplified by Arm-PCR using iRepertoire HTBI primers to build TCR beta libraries. TCRdb redid the calling of the multiplex PCR reads with MiXCR, one entry per CDR3 protein. There are some 370,000 distinct CDR3 sequences in the sample; about 20% occur only once, and 20% lies in the top ten. This CDR3 contains 16 residues. Trimming cost V 6 bases and J 9 bases; bases outside gene matches: 14. Described time point: persistent/refractory GD, antithyroid drugs over 5 years with positive TRAb. The TCR library was made from RNA that had been extracted from PBMCs in TRIzol.

The rearrangement joins TRBV12-3 or TRBV12-4 to TRBJ1-5; 10 bases align to TRBD1. The sequencing used peripheral blood mononuclear cells (PBMCs), collected when the disease was refractory, from a patient treated with antithyroid drugs. The receptor was derived from a female donor with Graves disease. The CDR3 loop is CASRGSGTGAVGPQHF. CDR3 DNA sequence: TGTGCCAGCAGGGGCTCCGGGACAGGGGCTGTCGGGCCCCAGCATTTT.